These T cell receptor beta chains were read from a single sample in a study of shared clonotypes between healthy human individuals. Profiled with immunoSEQ multiplex PCR; TCRdb holds only in-frame clones, not every one. The data show millions of clones, around 94% seen once. Sequencing was done on a sample of naive CD4+ T cells sorted from blood. These receptors were obtained from a man in his late teens or twenties in good health. Both conserved end residues are trimmed from each CDR3.

V	CDR3
TRBV27	ASSYHRGGNYGYT
TRBV5-1	ASSLGGARGNTIY
TRBV5-1	ASSSGGRANEKLF
TRBV19	ASKTLAGAITDTQY
TRBV19	ASSIGGSGAGELF
TRBV5-1	ASSPTLANEQF
TRBV18	ASSPGPGAGYT
TRBV5-1	ASSPEANYGYT
TRBV6-5	ASSYPAGGGYT
TRBV5-4	ASNREPGYEQY
TRBV28	ASRETGATNEKLF
TRBV9	ASSVGQGADQPQH
TRBV19	AGGGTQDTGELF
TRBV27	ASSRPGFGNTIY
TRBV11-2	ASSLAPERVAYEQY
TRBV5-1	ASSLEGIPNTEAF
TRBV27	ASSLGTDGNTIY
TRBV6-1	ASSAAGLGNYGYT
TRBV6-5	ASNLGVLGSPLH
TRBV7-3	ASSLGTGELF
TRBV7-8	ASSTGPDNYGYT
TRBV30	AWSGSGTSVRKLF
TRBV13	ASSLPRYNYGYT
TRBV9	ASTPTSGRGGELF
TRBV27	ASSTTLRGSQY
TRBV12-5	ASGFPYIRLAGENEQF
TRBV19	ASSDGTGYREQY
TRBV6-1	ASQGGTGNQPQH
TRBV15	ATSRDSLTGSSYNEQF
TRBV7-9	ASSLAGLVRETQY
TRBV18	ASSPSGPIGYT
TRBV19	ASTSSGLGEQF
TRBV19	ASSIKQGGYYGYT
TRBV19	ASRGPGQGKQF
TRBV5-4	ASSLGGERTDTQY
TRBV5-4	ASSSGEYEQY